Sequencing of this T cell receptor beta chain was carried out in a study of tissue T cells after allogeneic stem cell transplantation. General study points: Within patients, tissue anatomy strongly shaped TCR repertoire composition. Blood and spleen captured only part of the tissue TCR repertoire.

To note about this clone: Its antigen is currently unknown.

Assay: immunoSEQ multiplex PCR; the TCRdb copy retains only in-frame clones and omits some. In the table there are fewer than 7,500 clones, over 60% of which are singletons. The CDR3 loop spans 13 amino acids. CDR1 is WSHSY, CDR2 SAAADI, per germline. With 7 bases clipped from V and 1 base from J, the junction kept 3 bases outside the gene matches. Sequencing used blood, obtained before transplantation. This chain uses TRBV10-2 with TRBJ1-1; 7 bases are a match to TRBD1. The TCR comes from a man between 40 and 70 years old who later had graft-versus-host disease after an allogeneic stem cell transplant. The CDR3 loop reads CASNRDRNTEAFF. The CDR3 nucleotides are TGCGCCAGCAACAGGGACAGGAACACTGAAGCTTTCTTT.